The rows below give T cell receptor beta chains drawn from one sample of a study of blood T cell repertoires in COVID-19. Sequencing was performed with immunoSEQ multiplex PCR; in TCRdb, only in-frame clones are kept and a portion is missing. Here the sample spans tens of thousands of clones, roughly 80% being singletons. The material sequenced was peripheral blood. The receptors shown here come from a human donor in a cohort sampled during active COVID-19. CDR3s include the opening cysteine and the closing phenylalanine or tryptophan. The D gene is left open where the match is weak. Rows give clone size only sometimes, using once, few, many, or a class for an expanded clone.

J gene	clone size	D gene	V gene	CDR3 protein	CDR3 DNA
TRBJ1-4	once	NA	TRBV18	CASSPERRGKLFF	TGTGCCAGCTCACCGGAGAGAAGGGGGAAACTGTTTTTT
TRBJ1-2	NA	NA	TRBV2	CASRIKDGNYGYTF	TGTGCCAGCAGGATAAAAGACGGGAACTATGGCTACACCTTC
TRBJ2-1	NA	NA	TRBV11-3	CASSRQGLNEQFF	TGTGCCAGCAGTCGACAGGGACTCAATGAGCAGTTCTTC
TRBJ1-2	few	NA	TRBV30	CAWGSSFYGYTF	TGTGCCTGGGGTTCGAGCTTCTATGGCTACACCTTC
TRBJ1-6	NA	TRBD1	TRBV28	CASNRQGESPLHF	TGTGCCAGCAACCGACAGGGTGAATCACCCCTCCACTTT
TRBJ2-5	once	TRBD2	TRBV9	CASSVEDGRGQETQYF	TGTGCCAGCAGCGTAGAGGATGGGCGGGGGCAAGAGACCCAGTACTTC
TRBJ2-7	once	TRBD1	TRBV5-5	CASSPGQGAYEQYF	TGTGCCAGCAGCCCGGGACAGGGGGCTTACGAGCAGTACTTC
TRBJ1-1	NA	NA	TRBV4-3	CASSQDPGVEAFF	TGCGCCAGCAGCCAAGACCCGGGTGTTGAAGCTTTCTTT
TRBJ1-2	NA	NA	TRBV15	CATSRDSNYWDGYTF	TGTGCCACCAGCAGAGATTCGAACTATTGGGATGGCTACACCTTC
TRBJ2-7	once	TRBD1	TRBV7-8	CASSLEGATYEQYF	TGTGCCAGCAGCTTAGAGGGGGCAACCTACGAGCAGTACTTC
TRBJ2-7	NA	NA	TRBV6-5	CASSLRQAYEQYF	TGTGCCAGCAGTTTAAGACAGGCCTACGAGCAGTACTTC
TRBJ2-7	NA	NA	TRBV7-8	CASRQRGGYEQYF	TGTGCCAGCAGGCAAAGGGGTGGGTACGAGCAGTACTTC
TRBJ2-7	NA	TRBD2	TRBV5-1	CASSLAPRSGGEDEQYF	TGCGCCAGCAGCTTGGCCCCTCGGAGCGGGGGGGAGGACGAGCAGTACTTC
TRBJ1-2	NA	NA	TRBV3-1/TRBV3-2	CASSQVDSTNYGYTF	TGTGCCAGCAGCCAAGTGGACAGCACTAACTATGGCTACACCTTC
TRBJ2-7	NA	TRBD2	TRBV30	CAWSGRQLAGNSYEQYF	TGTGCCTGGAGTGGCCGCCAACTAGCGGGGAACTCCTACGAGCAGTACTTC
TRBJ1-1	NA	NA	TRBV18	CASSRSGNTEAFF	TGTGCCAGCTCACGTTCAGGGAACACTGAAGCTTTCTTT
TRBJ2-7	NA	NA	TRBV19	CASSRTGYSYEQYF	TGTGCCAGTAGTAGAACAGGGTACTCCTACGAGCAGTACTTC